Listed below are T cell receptor beta chains from one sample, sequenced in a study of CD8 T cells in Susac syndrome. TCRdb recomputed calls from the immunoSEQ multiplex PCR reads with MiXCR, one row per CDR3 protein. The sample holds under 300,000 distinct CDR3 sequences, 90% to 96% seen once. Input material: CD4+ T cells from PBMCs. These receptors came from a human donor with Susac syndrome. Both conserved end residues are part of each CDR3. The D gene is left open where the match is weak. Clone size, where shown, is once, few, many, or a class for clones that have expanded.

v_gene	abundance	d_gene	j_gene	CDR3nt	CDR3aa
TRBV3-1	NA	NA	TRBJ1-1	TGTGCCAGCAGCCAAGGAACTCTGGAAGCTTTCTTT	CASSQGTLEAFF
TRBV4-2	once	TRBD2	TRBJ2-7	TGTGCCAGCAGCCAAACACTAGCGGGAAACTCCTACGAGCAGTACTTC	CASSQTLAGNSYEQYF
TRBV2	NA	TRBD1	TRBJ1-3	TGTGCCAGTCCACAGGGGGACTCTGGAAACACCATATATTTT	CASPQGDSGNTIYF
TRBV6-1	NA	TRBD2	TRBJ2-7	TGTGCCAGTAGGACTAGCGGGAGTCTCAACGAGCAGTACTTC	CASRTSGSLNEQYF
TRBV12-3/TRBV12-4	NA	TRBD1	TRBJ1-2	TGTGCCAGCACTCGGGACAGTCCTAACTATGGCTACACCTTC	CASTRDSPNYGYTF
TRBV3-1	NA	NA	TRBJ2-2	TGTGCCAGCACGGAACAGCACACCGGGGAGCTGTTTTTT	CASTEQHTGELFF
TRBV19	NA	TRBD2	TRBJ2-1	TGTGCCAGTAGTTCCCGGGGGGGGGCCAGGTACAATGAGCAGTTCTTC	CASSSRGGARYNEQFF
TRBV6-6	NA	NA	TRBJ2-7	TGTGCCAGCACCCAGGGGGCGGGAGGGAACGAGCAGTACTTC	CASTQGAGGNEQYF
TRBV14	NA	TRBD2	TRBJ2-7	TGTGCCAGCAGCCTCCGGGACTACCTTTACGAGCAGTACTTC	CASSLRDYLYEQYF
TRBV6-6	NA	TRBD1	TRBJ1-5	TGTGCCAGCAGTTACCGGGACAGGGATCAGCCCCAGCATTTT	CASSYRDRDQPQHF
TRBV12-3/TRBV12-4	NA	TRBD1	TRBJ1-5	TGTGCCAGCAGTTTAATTGGTTCGTCAGGGGGTCAGCCCCAGCATTTT	CASSLIGSSGGQPQHF